This T cell receptor beta chain was captured in a study of cytomegalovirus exposure and HLA in healthy donors. This clone has more than one count but fewer than ten. Its antigen is unidentified. Vbeta (60) and Jbeta (13) primers were used in the PCR. The table came from immunoSEQ multiplex PCR; TCRdb's copy has only in-frame clones and leaves some out. The sample holds under 200,000 clones; less than 80% are singletons and the top ten take around 4.8%. The CDR3 totals 16 residues. Trimming stripped 3 bases from V and 4 bases from J, with 17 bases between. Germline V CDR1 and CDR2: SGHDT, YYEEEE. Study observations and caveats: Later analysis indicated greater clonal expansion among HLA-associated TCR beta chains than among equally common other chains.

Sequencing was carried out using PBMCs. The receptor's source is a woman aged 25 to 45 in good health and CMV-seropositive. The chain uses TRBV5-6 and TRBJ1-5; tentative D call: TRBD1 (6 bases). This chain's CDR3 is CASSSGTSYPNQPQHF. CDR3 DNA sequence: TGTGCCAGCAGCTCCGGGACAAGCTACCCTAATCAGCCCCAGCATTTT.